In this sample, the clone carrying this TCR beta chain turned up a few times. Its cognate antigen is unknown. These data come from a study of post-analysis software for immune sequencing data. Findings and limits, study-wide: Compared with controls, patients showed significantly lower normalized Chao1 diversity. Patients carried roughly five TRBV segments more frequently than controls did, and TRBV5-6, TRBV5-1 and TRBV20-1 were among them.

Incorporated into the TCR beta cDNA libraries were unique molecular identifiers, which served to reduce PCR and sequencing biases. TCRdb passed the PCR reads through MiXCR, listing each CDR3 protein once. The sample contains more than 500,000 distinct CDR3 sequences, around a third of which appear only once. This CDR3 is built from 13 residues. Deletions cut 6 bases from V and 6 bases from J, with 15 bases between. CDR1 and CDR2 from the germline V gene are MNHEY and SVGEGT. The sample consisted of blood. The sequence was collected from a girl aged 2-17 years with multiple sclerosis. The chain employs TRBV6-2 or TRBV6-3 and TRBJ2-7; D is perhaps TRBD2 (5 bases). The CDR3 nucleotides are TGTGCCAGCAGCATCGTAGAGGGCGCCGAGCAGTACTTC. Protein: CASSIVEGAEQYF.